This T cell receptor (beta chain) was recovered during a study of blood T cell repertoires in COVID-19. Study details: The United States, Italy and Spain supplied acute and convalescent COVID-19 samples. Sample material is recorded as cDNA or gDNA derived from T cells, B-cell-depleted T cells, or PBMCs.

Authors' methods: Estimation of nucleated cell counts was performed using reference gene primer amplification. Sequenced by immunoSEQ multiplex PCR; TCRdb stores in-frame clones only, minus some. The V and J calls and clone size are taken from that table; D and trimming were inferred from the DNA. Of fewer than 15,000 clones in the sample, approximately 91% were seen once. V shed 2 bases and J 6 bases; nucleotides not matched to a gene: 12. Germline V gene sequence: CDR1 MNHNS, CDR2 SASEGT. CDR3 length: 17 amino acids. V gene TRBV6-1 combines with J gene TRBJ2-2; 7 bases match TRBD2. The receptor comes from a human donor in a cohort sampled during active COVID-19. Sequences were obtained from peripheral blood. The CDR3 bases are TGTGCCAGCAGTGAAAACTCGGCGGGAGCCTGGGCCGGGGAGCTGTTTTTT. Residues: CASSENSAGAWAGELFF.